The 19 T cell receptor beta chains reported below all come from one sample, sequenced in a study of T cells in Graves' hyperthyroidism and ophthalmopathy (dated 2019 in TCRdb). Library generation was performed with multiplex PCR. The instrument given in TCRdb is Illumina HiSeq 2000. Amplification of TCR beta CDR3 regions was carried out from RNA transcripts. For the first round of RT-PCR on the TCR CDR3, the HTBI primer set was used together with the Qiagen OneStep RT-PCR kit. Using fastp at Q25 and MiXCR, TCRdb reprocessed the public reads and kept productive beta chains. Each CDR3 protein gets just one entry, which takes the most common genes and DNA from the rows behind it. This sample comprises roughly 380,000 distinct CDR3 sequences, 11% to 15% of them detected only once. The ten largest make up about 10% of the sample. Sequencing was performed on blood. The receptors were gathered from a woman in her fifties or sixties with Graves' hyperthyroidism.

J is TRBJ1-6 and V is TRBV12-5; 7 bases match TRBD1. The CDR3 extends over 17 amino acids. Germline loops: CDR1 LGHNT, CDR2 FRNRAP. Trimming took 0 bases from V and 5 from J; bases not matched to a gene: 7. CDR3 in DNA: TGTGCTAGTGGTTTGGTAGGGGAGGGGGCGGATAATTCACCCCTCCACTTT. Encoded protein: CASGLVGEGADNSPLHF.

This clonotype occurred many times. This chain links TRBV7-9 with TRBJ2-7; D unresolved. V dropped 1 base and J dropped 6 bases, with 16 bases sitting between them. Germline V gene lookup returns CDR1 SEHNR and CDR2 FQNEAQ (reference sequence). The CDR3 contains 15 residues. The CDR3 loop is CASSLGPASRSEQYF. The CDR3, as DNA: TGTGCCAGCAGCTTAGGTCCCGCATCTAGGTCCGAGCAGTACTTC.

This clonotype was counted at least ten times. This chain connects TRBV2 to TRBJ2-1; TRBD2 agrees at 10 bases. Germline CDR1 SNHLY, CDR2 FYNNEI. There are 17 residues in the CDR3. Losses at the gene ends were 6 bases for V and 4 bases for J; bases not matched to a gene: 12. CDR3 amino acids: CASRSPSGSRGYNEQFF. For the CDR3, the DNA is TGTGCCAGCAGGTCCCCTAGCGGGAGTCGGGGTTACAATGAGCAGTTCTTC.

This clonotype came up many times. The chain uses TRBV6-5 and TRBJ2-7, with a weak D call TRBD1 (6 bases). From germline, CDR1 is MNHEY and CDR2 SVGAGI. The CDR3 contains 18 residues. V dropped 0 bases and J dropped 4 bases, with 22 bases sitting between them. The CDR3 nucleotides read TGTGCCAGCAGTTACTCGTGGGGCCACACAGGGATTGGTTACGAGCAGTACTTC. It encodes CASSYSWGHTGIGYEQYF.

This clonotype was found many times. V is TRBV24-1 and J is TRBJ2-7; D uncertain. The CDR3 sequence is 12 residues long. The V and J ends lost 4 bases and 9 bases respectively, with 12 bases between them. Germline CDR1 KGHDR, CDR2 SFDVKD. CDR3 in DNA: TGTGCCACCAGTGACCCGGCGTATGGGCAGTACTTC. This translates into CATSDPAYGQYF.

The CDR3 nucleotides are TGTGCCAGCAGTCTTCGGACAGGGGGCTACGGCTATGGCTACACCTTC. Residues: CASSLRTGGYGYGYTF. The V and J genes are TRBV12-3 or TRBV12-4 and TRBJ1-2, with 11 bases aligning to TRBD1. The CDR3 is made up of 16 amino acids. J lost 4 bases, V lost 5 bases, and 9 bases had no gene match.

The chain employs TRBV11-2 and TRBJ1-1; D not resolved. CDR1 is SGHAT, CDR2 FQNNGV, per germline. The CDR3 sequence is 13 residues long. V was pared by 2 bases and J by 6 bases, with 10 bases between. The CDR3 region is CASSLPGSAEAFF. The CDR3, as DNA: TGTGCCAGCAGCTTACCGGGTTCAGCTGAAGCTTTCTTT.

This clonotype showed up many times. J is TRBJ2-2 and V is TRBV7-8; tentatively, D is TRBD2 (5 bases). This CDR3 is 17 amino acids long. The germline CDR1 and CDR2 sequences are SGHVS and FQNEAQ. With 3 bases removed from V and 4 bases from J, the gap between germline ends came to 18 bases. The CDR3 DNA reads TGTGCCAGCAGCTTCGCCCCCGCGGGCGCGGGCACCGGGGAGCTGTTTTTT. Translated, it gives CASSFAPAGAGTGELFF.

This chain connects TRBV20-1 to TRBJ2-5, with 8 bases lining up with TRBD1. The CDR3 is 12 amino acids. The germline V gene has CDR1 DFQATT and CDR2 SNEGSKA (reference sequence). The V gene end was trimmed by 4 bases and the J gene end by 4 bases; junction bases not matched to a gene: 2. The CDR3 DNA reads TGCAGTGCTACAGGGGGCCGAGAGACCCAGTACTTC. The encoded protein is CSATGGRETQYF.

This clonotype was observed many times. The CDR3 sequence is CASSRQRFTEAFF. DNA of the CDR3: TGTGCCAGCAGTAGGCAACGGTTCACTGAAGCTTTCTTT. The V gene is TRBV6-1, the J gene TRBJ1-1; no clear D gene. Germline CDR1 and CDR2: MNHNS and SASEGT. This CDR3 contains 13 residues. The ends were cut back, 5 bases at V and 4 bases at J, with 11 bases in the middle.

J is TRBJ2-7 and V is TRBV28; 13 bases map to TRBD2. CDR3 length: 17 residues. Germline V gene data show CDR1 as MDHEN and CDR2 as SYDVKM. J was trimmed by 2 bases and V by 6 bases; bases with no gene match: 10. The CDR3 DNA is TGTGCCAGCAGCCTAGACCTCGGGACTAGCGGGGCCTACGAGCAGTACTTC. Translation: CASSLDLGTSGAYEQYF.

This chain uses TRBV30 with TRBJ2-3, with 8 bases aligning to TRBD1. The CDR3 is 14 amino acids. The junction had 2 bases not matched to a gene; V was cut back by 2 bases and J by 1 base. Germline CDR1 reads GTSNPN; CDR2 reads SVGIG (reference sequence). CDR3 DNA: TGTGCCTGGAGTTTGGGACAGGGCACAGATACGCAGTATTTT. It codes for CAWSLGQGTDTQYF.

This clonotype occurred many times. The chain has TRBV28 and TRBJ2-1; TRBD2 aligns across 9 bases. Unmatched junction bases numbered 9, after V lost 7 bases and J lost 2 bases. The CDR3 has 16 amino acids. CDR1 MDHEN and CDR2 SYDVKM come from the germline V gene. Here the CDR3 reads CASTRSGRPPYNEQFF. CDR3 sequence (DNA): TGTGCCAGCACCCGTAGCGGGAGACCCCCCTACAATGAGCAGTTCTTC.

This chain joins TRBV10-3 and TRBJ2-1; 8 positions match TRBD1. V shed 8 bases and J 6 bases; nucleotides not matched to a gene: 6. The germline V gene encodes CDR1 ENHRY and CDR2 SYGVKD. This CDR3 spans 13 amino acids. CDR3 nucleotide sequence: TGTGCCATCCGGGACAGGATAGGCAATGAGCAGTTCTTC. Its translation: CAIRDRIGNEQFF.

There are many counts of this clonotype. The J gene is TRBJ2-4, the V gene TRBV12-3 or TRBV12-4; D might be TRBD2 (6 bases). This CDR3 region has 15 residues. The ends were cut back, 5 bases at V and 6 bases at J, with 17 bases in the middle. The CDR3 DNA is TGTGCCAGCAGTAGGGAGGCAGGATGGGGAAACATTCAGTACTTC. Translating it yields CASSREAGWGNIQYF.

This clonotype was recorded at least ten times. This rearrangement joins TRBV2 to TRBJ2-1, with unresolved D. This CDR3 is 11 amino acids long. Germline loops: CDR1 SNHLY, CDR2 FYNNEI. Trimming removed 7 bases from V and 6 bases from J, with 7 bases in between. As DNA, the CDR3 is TGTGCCAGCATAGGTGGCAATGAGCAGTTCTTC. Its translation is CASIGGNEQFF. Supplemented by reference TRBV2 and TRBJ2-1, the full variable domain reads EPEVTQTPSHQVTQMGQEVILRCVPISNHLYFYWYRQILGQKVEFLVSFYNNEISEKSEIFDDQFSVERPDGSNFTLKIRSTKLEDSAMYFCASIGGNEQFFGPGTRLTVL.

The chain recombines TRBV7-9 with TRBJ2-7; D may be TRBD1 (5 bases). This CDR3 contains 13 residues. Germline assignment: CDR1 SEHNR and CDR2 FQNEAQ (reference sequence). Trimming pared 6 bases from V and 3 bases from J, leaving 12 bases between. This CDR3 reads CASRDGHNYEQYF. The CDR3 bases are TGTGCCAGCAGAGATGGACATAACTACGAGCAGTACTTC.

This clonotype was counted many times. J is TRBJ2-7 and V is TRBV11-1, with 7 positions matching TRBD2. The CDR3 sequence is 14 residues long. Germline values: CDR1 SGHAT, CDR2 FQDESV (reference sequence). With 1 base clipped from V and 3 bases from J, the junction kept 3 bases outside the gene matches. CDR3 sequence: CASSLVGLHYEQYF. CDR3 sequence (DNA): TGTGCCAGCAGCTTAGTGGGACTACACTACGAGCAGTACTTC.

This clonotype turned up a few times. The chain carries TRBV12-3 or TRBV12-4 and TRBJ1-1; unclear D gene. CDR3 length: 12 residues. V was pared by 10 bases and J by 4 bases, with 13 bases between. CDR3 in amino acids: CATASGRTEAFF. CDR3 in DNA: TGTGCCACCGCCAGTGGGCGCACTGAAGCTTTCTTT.